This TCR beta chain is drawn from a study of shared clonotypes between healthy human individuals. For the study at large: Per-donor plates numbered three CD4 naive, three CD4 memory, two CD8 naive and one CD8 memory.

Libraries were prepared by immunoSEQ multiplex PCR; TCRdb keeps only in-frame clonotypes and omits some of them. The top ten clones hold 0.055% to 0.075% of a sample with hundreds of thousands of clones, around 96% of them seen once. This clone was detected only once. What it recognizes is unknown. The study's findings and limits: Estimated richness values were generally larger in naive subsets than in memory subsets. A handful of donors shared approximately 5% of their naive CD4 clonotypes. Specimens sampled were limited to blood, with tissue repertoires likely differing.

V was clipped by 2 bases and J by 3 bases, with 13 bases between them. The CDR3 contains 15 residues. Germline assignment: CDR1 MNHNS and CDR2 SASEGT. The chain couples TRBV6-1 to TRBJ1-1; D gene uncertain. This receptor was taken from a woman between 25 and 40 years old in good health. The material sequenced was naive CD4+ T cells sorted from blood. Subset specified: CD45RA+ positively selected. The CDR3 loop is CASSEIRAPDTEAFF. CDR3 in DNA: TGTGCCAGCAGTGAAATAAGGGCGCCGGACACTGAAGCTTTCTTT.